This TCR beta chain appears in the sequencing data of a study of shared clonotypes between healthy human individuals. Whole-study context: Each donor's CD4 naive and CD4 memory cells filled three plates apiece, CD8 naive two, and CD8 memory one. The study's findings and limits: Donor scarcity curtailed the genetic and exposure-history diversity represented herein.

Germline V gene data show CDR1 as SGHVS and CDR2 as FQNEAQ. There are 15 residues in the CDR3. Trimming shortened V by 1 base and J by 2 bases, and 11 bases separated the two germline ends. Repertoires were generated with immunoSEQ multiplex PCR, while TCRdb's copy carries only in-frame clones and drops some. The profile shows roughly 2.1 million clones, 93% of them singletons. As regards this clone: Antigen specificity is unknown.

The naive CD8 population came from CD45RO-negative cells selected for CCR7, without terminally differentiated effector memory CD45RA+ cells. Only Caucasian adults living in Nashville, Tennessee made up the donor group. The origin of this receptor is a man between 18 and 29 years old in good health. Some clones in this sample may be carry-over from other donors' samples. The chain recombines TRBV7-8 with TRBJ1-2, with D tentatively TRBD1 (6 bases). The sample comprised naive CD8+ T cells from PBMCs. CDR3 sequence reads: CASSLGWGPNYGYTF. The CDR3 DNA reads as TGTGCCAGCAGCTTAGGGTGGGGGCCCAACTATGGCTACACCTTC.